This is a list of T cell receptor beta chains from one sample in a study of blood T cell repertoires in COVID-19. Generated by immunoSEQ multiplex PCR, the TCRdb table keeps only in-frame clones and is missing some. The sample has 150,000 to 200,000 clones; 65% to 85% are singletons. Sequences were obtained from PBMCs or T cells enriched from blood (not recorded which). These receptors all stem from a woman aged 55-70 years who had recovered from COVID-19. The CDR3 runs from the conserved cysteine through the conserved F or W. A D gene is named only where the DNA matches it firmly.

CDR3 protein	CDR3 DNA	V gene	J gene	D gene
CASRVALGYGYTF	TGTGCCAGCAGAGTAGCGTTGGGCTATGGCTACACCTTC	TRBV27	TRBJ1-2	-
CASSLNGLAGSTDTQYF	TGTGCCAGCAGCTTAAATGGTCTTGCGGGTAGCACAGATACGCAGTATTTT	TRBV11-2	TRBJ2-3	-
CASSLGPNSPLHF	TGTGCCAGCAGCTTAGGCCCTAATTCACCCCTCCACTTT	TRBV7-3	TRBJ1-6	-
CASSTDTHNEQFF	TGTGCCAGCAGCACCGACACCCACAATGAGCAGTTCTTC	TRBV27	TRBJ2-1	-
CASRQGEDQPQHF	TGTGCCAGCAGACAGGGGGAGGATCAGCCCCAGCATTTT	TRBV2	TRBJ1-5	TRBD1
CASSKGSQPQHF	TGTGCCAGCAGCAAAGGGAGCCAGCCCCAGCATTTT	TRBV21-1	TRBJ1-5	-
CAWTGTGATNSPLHF	TGTGCCTGGACCGGGACAGGGGCGACCAATTCACCCCTCCACTTT	TRBV30	TRBJ1-6	TRBD1
CASRGQGFNNYGYTF	TGCGCCAGCCGAGGACAGGGCTTTAATAACTATGGCTACACCTTC	TRBV5-1	TRBJ1-2	TRBD1
CASSPGTGGTEAFF	TGTGCCAGCTCACCCGGGACAGGGGGAACTGAAGCTTTCTTT	TRBV18	TRBJ1-1	TRBD1
CASSLKVGEPATYEQYF	TGTGCCAGCAGCTTAAAGGTCGGGGAGCCCGCGACTTACGAGCAGTACTTC	TRBV7-3	TRBJ2-7	-
CAISATGIGANVLTF	TGTGCCATCAGTGCTACAGGGATTGGGGCCAACGTCCTGACTTTC	TRBV10-3	TRBJ2-6	-
CASTRDRGDSGELFF	TGTGCCAGCACCCGGGACAGGGGGGATTCCGGGGAGCTGTTTTTT	TRBV28	TRBJ2-2	TRBD1
CASSATGLNTEAFF	TGTGCCAGCAGTGCCACAGGGCTAAACACTGAAGCTTTCTTT	TRBV9	TRBJ1-1	-